This section outlines one T cell receptor beta chain sequence together with its context. These data belong to a study of T cell responses to AZD1222 COVID-19 vaccine. The repertoire was sequenced with immunoSEQ multiplex PCR; TCRdb's copy has only in-frame clones and lacks some. The table records more than 100,000 clones, approximately 90% of them present only once. Germline assignment: CDR1 SEHNR and CDR2 FQNEAQ (reference sequence). The CDR3 spans 14 residues. V gave up 3 bases and J gave up 6 bases; unmatched junction bases: 8. Sequencing used peripheral blood, obtained on day 0 of AZD1222 vaccination. This clonotype was obtained from an adult in good health. The rearrangement joins TRBV7-9 to TRBJ2-7; the match to TRBD1 covers 7 bases. CDR3 loop: CASSFTGVLGEQYF. Here the CDR3 DNA reads TGTGCCAGCAGCTTCACAGGGGTCCTAGGCGAGCAGTACTTC.